Sequencing of this T cell receptor (beta chain) was carried out in a study of STAT5B mutations in CD4+ large granular lymphocyte leukemia. This CDR3 has 14 residues. In germline, CDR1 is SGHTA, CDR2 FQGNSA. V lost 1 base to trimming and J lost 7 bases; unmatched junction nucleotides: 3. Repertoires were generated with immunoSEQ multiplex PCR, while TCRdb's copy carries only in-frame clones and drops some. The sample gives some 30,000 clones, about four fifths of which show up once; roughly 2.5% is in the top ten. The sequence came from a human donor in good health. Sequencing input: CD4+ T cells from blood buffy coats. The rearrangement links TRBV7-2 to TRBJ1-4, with 7 bases identical to TRBD1. The CDR3 nucleotides are TGTGCCAGCAGCTTAGAAGGGGGCTCTGAAAAACTGTTTTTT. The encoded protein is CASSLEGGSEKLFF.